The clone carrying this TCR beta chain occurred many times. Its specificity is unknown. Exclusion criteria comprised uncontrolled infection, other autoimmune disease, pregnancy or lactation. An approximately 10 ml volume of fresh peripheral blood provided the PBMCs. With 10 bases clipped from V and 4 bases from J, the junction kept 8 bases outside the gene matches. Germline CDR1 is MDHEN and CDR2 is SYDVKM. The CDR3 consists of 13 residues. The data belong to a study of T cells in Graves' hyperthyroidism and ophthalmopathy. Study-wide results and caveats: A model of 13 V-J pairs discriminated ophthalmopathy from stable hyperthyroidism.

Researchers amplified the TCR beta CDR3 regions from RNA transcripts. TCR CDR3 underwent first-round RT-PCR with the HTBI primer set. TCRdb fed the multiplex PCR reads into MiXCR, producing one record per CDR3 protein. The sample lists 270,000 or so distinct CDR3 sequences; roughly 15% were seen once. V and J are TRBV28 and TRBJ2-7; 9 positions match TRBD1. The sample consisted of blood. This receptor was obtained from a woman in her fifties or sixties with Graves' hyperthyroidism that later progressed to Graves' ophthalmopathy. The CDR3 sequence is CATTDRGKYEQYF. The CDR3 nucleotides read TGTGCCACGACAGACAGGGGGAAATACGAGCAGTACTTC.